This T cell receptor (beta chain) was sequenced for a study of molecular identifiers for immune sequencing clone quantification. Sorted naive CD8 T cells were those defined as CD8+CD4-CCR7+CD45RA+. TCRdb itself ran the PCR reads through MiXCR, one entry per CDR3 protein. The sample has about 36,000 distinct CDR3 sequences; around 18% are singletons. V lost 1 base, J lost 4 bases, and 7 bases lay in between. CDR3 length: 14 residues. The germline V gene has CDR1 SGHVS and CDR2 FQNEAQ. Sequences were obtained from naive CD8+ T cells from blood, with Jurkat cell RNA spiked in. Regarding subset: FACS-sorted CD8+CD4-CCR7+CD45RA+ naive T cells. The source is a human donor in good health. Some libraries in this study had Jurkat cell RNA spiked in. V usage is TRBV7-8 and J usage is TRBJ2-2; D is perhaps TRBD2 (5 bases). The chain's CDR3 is CASSLGGFTGELFF. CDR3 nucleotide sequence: TGTGCCAGCAGCTTAGGAGGGTTCACCGGGGAGCTGTTTTTT.